This T cell receptor beta chain was identified in a study of blood T cell repertoires in COVID-19. CDR1 and CDR2 (germline): SGHTA, FQGNSA. With 5 bases removed from V and 4 bases from J, the gap between germline ends came to 17 bases. This CDR3 spans 15 amino acids. Sequencing was performed with immunoSEQ multiplex PCR; in TCRdb, only in-frame clones are kept and a portion is missing. The repertoire holds some 170,000 clones, with 81% as singletons. V is TRBV7-2 and J is TRBJ1-2, with D perhaps TRBD1 (5 bases). Material: peripheral blood. This TCR was sampled from a man aged 60-69 years with active or convalescent COVID-19. The chain's CDR3 is CASSPTGSGGYGYTF. CDR3 DNA sequence: TGTGCCAGCAGCCCGACGGGATCCGGGGGCTATGGCTACACCTTC.